The 27 T cell receptor beta chains given below trace back to one sample, sequenced in a study of T cells in Graves' hyperthyroidism and ophthalmopathy. RNA transcripts were the template for amplifying TCR beta CDR3 regions. Researchers ran a first-round RT-PCR on the TCR CDR3 using the HTBI primer set. Via MiXCR, TCRdb re-called the multiplex PCR reads, giving one row per CDR3 protein. The sample holds approximately 520,000 distinct CDR3 sequences, about a fifth seen once. Sequencing was performed on blood. The origin of the receptors is a man aged 18 to 30 with Graves' hyperthyroidism.

With regard to this clonotype: No conserved phenylalanine or tryptophan is present at the end of the CDR3, so a read error is the likely explanation. The limits of the CDR3 on the DNA are not certain, so only TCRdb's listed CDR3 is given. The chain joins TRBV19 to TRBJ2-7; TRBD2, as called in the table, went unchecked against the DNA. Counting both end residues, the CDR3 totals 15 amino acids. Germline V CDR1 and CDR2: LNHDA, SQIVND (reference sequence). The CDR3 is CASSPGLAGAYEQCL.

This clonotype was found a few times. The J gene is TRBJ1-1, the V gene TRBV6-1; D might be TRBD1 (6 bases). From germline, CDR1 is MNHNS and CDR2 SASEGT. V dropped 6 bases and J dropped 4 bases, with 12 bases sitting between them. CDR3 length equals 13 residues. In DNA form, the CDR3 reads TGTGCCAGCAGCCCGGACAGATCCACTGAAGCTTTCTTT. This gives the protein CASSPDRSTEAFF.

About this clonotype: Given a much more abundant clone one base away, this may be a read error. This likely comes from a read error, as the CDR3 has no conserved phenylalanine or tryptophan at its end. CDR3 sequence reads: CASSQTGDPYEQYY. The CDR3 bases are TGTGCCAGCAGCCAGACAGGGGACCCCTACGAGCAGTACTAC. V usage is TRBV7-2 and J usage is TRBJ2-7, with TRBD1 matching over 8 bases. The length of the CDR3 is 14 residues. The V and J ends lost 5 bases and 2 bases, in that order; junction bases with no gene match: 5. Germline CDR1 SGHTA, CDR2 FQGNSA.

This rearrangement joins TRBV28 to TRBJ2-2, with 9 nucleotides matching TRBD2. The CDR3 runs to 15 residues. CDR1 is MDHEN and CDR2 is SYDVKM in the germline V gene. After removal of 9 bases from V and 3 bases from J, the junction contained 8 bases not matched to a gene. The chain's CDR3 is CASSAGGLHTGELFF. The DNA for the CDR3 is TGTGCCAGTTCCGCGGGGGGGCTACACACCGGGGAGCTGTTTTTT.

This clonotype was recorded at least ten times. V and J are TRBV9 and TRBJ2-4; either TRBD1 or TRBD2 may fit D (6 bases each). The CDR3 runs 16 residues. Germline CDR1 and CDR2: SGDLS and YYNGEE. Trimming took 0 bases from V and 1 from J, leaving 11 bases between them. The CDR3, as DNA: TGTGCCAGCAGCGTAGAAGGGGGGAGTGCCAAAAACATTCAGTACTTC. Residues: CASSVEGGSAKNIQYF. Drawing the rest from reference TRBV9 and TRBJ2-4, the complete variable domain is DSGVTQTPKHLITATGQRVTLRCSPRSGDLSVYWYQQSLDQGLQFLIQYYNGEERAKGNILERFSAQQFPDLHSELNLSSLELGDSALYFCASSVEGGSAKNIQYFGAGTRLSVL.

Turning to this clonotype: A much larger clone sits a single nucleotide away, making a read error possible. The rearrangement uses TRBV2 and TRBJ1-3, with D possibly matching TRBD1 (5 bases). V lost 4 bases and J 2 bases, leaving 18 bases between the germline ends. Looked up from germline, CDR1 is SNHLY and CDR2 is FYNNEI. The CDR3 length is 17 residues. CDR3 bases: TGTGCCAGCAGTGGGGGACGGCAAGTCCACCCTGGAAACACCATATATTTT. It specifies CASSGGRQVHPGNTIYF. Using reference TRBV2 and TRBJ1-3 for the parts outside the CDR3, the full variable domain is EPEVTQTPSHQVTQMGQEVILRCVPISNHLYFYWYRQILGQKVEFLVSFYNNEISEKSEIFDDQFSVERPDGSNFTLKIRSTKLEDSAMYFCASSGGRQVHPGNTIYFGEGSWLTVV.

About this clonotype itself: This clone may be a read error of a much larger clone one base away. This chain connects TRBV20-1 to TRBJ2-5; D uncertain. Germline values: CDR1 DFQATT, CDR2 SNEGSKA (reference sequence). CDR3 size: 13 residues. Here the CDR3 reads CSAPRVDQDTQYF. In nucleotides, the CDR3 is TGCAGTGCTCCCCGGGTCGACCAAGATACCCAGTACTTC.

This clonotype was found many times. V and J are TRBV27 and TRBJ2-7; a possible D gene is TRBD2 (7 bases). The CDR3 loop spans 16 amino acids. V was trimmed by 4 bases and J by 4 bases, leaving 20 bases between them. CDR1 MNHEY and CDR2 SMNVEV come from the germline V gene (reference sequence). The CDR3 nucleotides read TGTGCCAGCAGTTCCCCACGGGGGGCTATCGGGTACGAGCAGTACTTC. Translated: CASSSPRGAIGYEQYF.

This clonotype appeared a few times. The chain is built from TRBV10-3 and TRBJ1-3; D is undetermined. CDR3 length: 13 residues. Trimming took 8 bases from V and 8 from J, leaving 16 bases between them. Germline-derived CDR1 and CDR2 are ENHRY and SYGVKD. The CDR3 bases are TGTGCCATCTCTCGACCTTTGAGGGACACCATATATTTT. Translation: CAISRPLRDTIYF.

As for this clonotype: The junction departs from germline at one end; a sequencing error may be responsible. The chain recombines TRBV24-1 with TRBJ1-1, with 7 bases matching TRBD1. The germline V gene encodes CDR1 KGHDR and CDR2 SFDVKD. The CDR3 extends over 15 amino acids. The CDR3 DNA follows: TGTACCACCTATCCCCGGGGGACAGCGAACACTGAAGCTTTCTTT. Residues: CTTYPRGTANTEAFF.

DNA for the CDR3: TGTGCCACATTGGGCTCCTACGAGCAGTACTTC. Translating gives CATLGSYEQYF. The V gene is TRBV19, the J gene TRBJ2-7; D gene ambiguous. V lost 10 bases, J lost 0 bases, and 7 bases lay in between. Germline assignment: CDR1 LNHDA and CDR2 SQIVND (reference sequence). CDR3 length: 11 amino acids.

This clonotype was detected many times. The CDR3 loop is CASSPNEGYGYTF. As DNA, the CDR3 is TGTGCCAGCAGTCCTAACGAGGGGTATGGCTACACCTTC. This chain uses TRBV6-2 or TRBV6-3 with TRBJ1-2, with D perhaps matching TRBD1 (5 bases). The CDR3 is 13 amino acids. The germline V gene encodes CDR1 MNHEY and CDR2 SVGEGT. Trimming left V 5 bases short and J 5 bases short, with 12 bases between.

With respect to this clonotype: A read error may account for a junction end that differs from germline. J is TRBJ2-7 and V is TRBV20-1; D gene unclear. This CDR3 has 14 amino acids. Germline V gene data show CDR1 as DFQATT and CDR2 as SNEGSKA (reference sequence). CDR3: CSARGRPGIREQYF. The CDR3 DNA reads as TGCAGTGCCAGAGGCCGACCGGGCATAAGGGAGCAGTACTTC.

In its sample, this clonotype was seen many times. This chain connects TRBV2 to TRBJ2-4; tentative D call: TRBD1 (5 bases). The germline gives CDR1 SNHLY, CDR2 FYNNEI. With 4 bases removed from V and 4 bases from J, the gap between germline ends came to 5 bases. The CDR3 is made up of 12 amino acids. The CDR3 region is CASSGQKNIQYF. CDR3 DNA: TGTGCCAGCAGTGGACAGAAAAACATTCAGTACTTC. Full variable domain (missing parts from reference TRBV2 and TRBJ2-4): EPEVTQTPSHQVTQMGQEVILRCVPISNHLYFYWYRQILGQKVEFLVSFYNNEISEKSEIFDDQFSVERPDGSNFTLKIRSTKLEDSAMYFCASSGQKNIQYFGAGTRLSVL.

This clonotype was observed many times. This rearrangement joins TRBV19 to TRBJ2-2; D unresolved. Trimming shortened V by 6 bases and J by 5 bases, and 16 bases separated the two germline ends. This CDR3 has 15 residues. Germline V CDR1 and CDR2: LNHDA, SQIVND (reference sequence). The CDR3, as DNA: TGTGCCAGTAGCCCCCCCGCGGTAGGAACCGGGGAGCTGTTTTTT. It yields the protein CASSPPAVGTGELFF.

The V call is TRBV30, the J call TRBJ1-5; D is undetermined. Deletions cut 2 bases from V and 7 bases from J, with 15 bases between. The CDR3 covers 14 residues. Germline CDR1 is GTSNPN and CDR2 is SVGIG (reference sequence). CDR3 nucleotides: TGTGCCTGGAGTTTTTCCCACACGGGCCAGCCCCAGCATTTT. This encodes CAWSFSHTGQPQHF. The full variable domain, rest sourced from reference TRBV30 and TRBJ1-5, is SQTIHQWPATLVQPVGSPLSLECTVEGTSNPNLYWYRQAAGRGLQLLFYSVGIGQISSEVPQNLSASRPQDRQFILSSKKLLLSDSGFYLCAWSFSHTGQPQHFGDGTRLSIL.

This clonotype was counted ten times or more. This chain uses TRBV12-5 with TRBJ1-2; D perhaps matches TRBD1 (6 bases). CDR1 LGHNT and CDR2 FRNRAP come from the germline V gene. The ends were cut back, 7 bases at V and 4 bases at J, with 13 bases in the middle. The CDR3 is 13 amino acids. In DNA form, the CDR3 reads TGTGCTAGTGCCTGGGACATCACCTATGGCTACACCTTC. Amino acids: CASAWDITYGYTF.

This clonotype was seen a few times. The genes are TRBV9 and TRBJ2-2; TRBD2 matches 13 bases. CDR3 length: 17 residues. The V segment lost 5 bases and the J segment 5 bases; nucleotides outside the gene matches: 9. Germline V gene sequence: CDR1 SGDLS, CDR2 YYNGEE. The CDR3 region has the DNA TGTGCCAGCAGTAGTACTAGCGGGGGGGTGTATACCGGGGAGCTGTTTTTT. Amino acids: CASSSTSGGVYTGELFF.

CDR3 bases: TGTGCCATCAGTGGAGGGGAGATTGGGAACACTGAAGCTTTCTTT. As protein: CAISGGEIGNTEAFF. V gene TRBV10-3 combines with J gene TRBJ1-1, with a tentative D call TRBD1 (5 bases). Germline CDR1 reads ENHRY; CDR2 reads SYGVKD. The V gene lost 4 bases and the J gene lost 1 base, with 13 bases spanning the gap. The CDR3 runs 15 residues.

This clonotype was seen many times. This chain connects TRBV12-3 or TRBV12-4 to TRBJ2-7; weak D call: TRBD2 (5 bases). V was pared by 5 bases and J by 2 bases, with 13 bases between. CDR3 length: 14 amino acids. For the CDR3, the DNA is TGTGCCAGCAGTCCTCGGACTTATCCCTACGAGCAGTACTTC. As protein: CASSPRTYPYEQYF.

The sample holds many counts of this clonotype. The rearrangement links TRBV7-2 to TRBJ2-5; a weak D match, TRBD1 (5 bases). The CDR3 covers 15 residues. V lost 5 bases and J lost 1, with 14 bases in between. Germline V gene lookup returns CDR1 SGHTA and CDR2 FQGNSA. The CDR3 nucleotides are TGTGCCAGCAGCCAGGGAATGGCAGGCCAAGAGACCCAGTACTTC. The encoded protein is CASSQGMAGQETQYF. Full variable domain (outside the CDR3, taken from reference TRBV7-2 and TRBJ2-5): GAGVSQSPSNKVTEKGKDVELRCDPISGHTALYWYRQSLGQGLEFLIYFQGNSAPDKSGLPSDRFSAERTGGSVSTLTIQRTQQEDSAVYLCASSQGMAGQETQYFGPGTRLLVL.

This clonotype was recorded many times. The chain combines TRBV30 with TRBJ1-5; TRBD1 is a possible D gene (6 bases). Trimming pared 2 bases from V and 3 bases from J, leaving 11 bases between. CDR1 and CDR2 from the germline V gene are GTSNPN and SVGIG (reference sequence). This CDR3 is 14 amino acids long. This CDR3 is CAWSPGQSNQPQHF. In DNA form, the CDR3 reads TGTGCCTGGAGTCCCGGACAGTCCAATCAGCCCCAGCATTTT.

The chain couples TRBV29-1 to TRBJ2-7; 7 bases are shared with TRBD1. CDR1 and CDR2 from the germline V gene are SQVTM and ANQGSEA. With V trimmed by 3 bases and J by 5 bases, 4 bases remained unmatched. The CDR3 runs to 12 residues. The CDR3 reads CSVDGRGNEQYF. CDR3 DNA: TGCAGCGTTGACGGCAGGGGGAACGAGCAGTACTTC.

This clonotype was recorded at least ten times. This rearrangement joins TRBV30 to TRBJ1-5, with D possibly matching TRBD1 (6 bases). With 5 bases removed from V and 3 bases from J, the gap between germline ends came to 11 bases. The CDR3 totals 13 residues. The V gene's germline CDR1 is GTSNPN and CDR2 SVGIG (reference sequence). The CDR3 DNA is TGTGCCTGGGCCGGGACACCCAATCAGCCCCAGCATTTT. Its translation: CAWAGTPNQPQHF.

This clonotype was detected only a few times. This rearrangement joins TRBV7-9 to TRBJ1-2, with D perhaps TRBD1 (5 bases). Germline CDR1 reads SEHNR; CDR2 reads FQNEAQ (reference sequence). The CDR3 has 15 residues. Between the trimmed V and J ends, which lost 0 bases and 4 bases, there was a span of 12 bases. This chain's CDR3 is CASSLALDSRYGYTF. The CDR3 DNA reads TGTGCCAGCAGCTTAGCCCTAGACAGTCGCTATGGCTACACCTTC.

In this sample, this clonotype turned up many times. CDR3 region: CATRWEAGELFF. The CDR3 region has the DNA TGTGCCACCCGATGGGAAGCCGGGGAGCTGTTTTTT. The chain couples TRBV12-3 or TRBV12-4 to TRBJ2-2; the D is unclear. This CDR3 region has 12 residues. The ends were cut back, 10 bases at V and 6 bases at J, with 12 bases in the middle.

About this clonotype: A single base separates this from a much larger clone, so it may be a read error. CDR3 in amino acids: CATIDREGTEAFF. The CDR3 bases are TGTGCCACCATCGACAGGGAGGGCACTGAAGCTTTCTTT. The J gene is TRBJ1-1, the V gene TRBV7-9, with 7 bases that match TRBD1. The CDR3 has 13 residues. The germline gives CDR1 SEHNR, CDR2 FQNEAQ (reference sequence). J was trimmed by 4 bases and V by 10 bases; bases with no gene match: 9.